This entry is about one T cell receptor (beta chain). In this sample, this clone turned up a few times. Its antigen has not been determined. Nothing much larger sits one base from this clone, and base qualities are not available. This entry belongs to a study of cytomegalovirus exposure and HLA in healthy donors (dated by TCRdb to about 2017). About the investigation overall: In an earlier analysis of approximately 500 of the donors, approximately 260 Gb of sequence data and 90 million to 120 million unique TCR beta sequences from 150 million to 200 million T cells were reported. An early release that covered some 640 HLA-typed donors contained approximately 320 gigabases of sequencing data and roughly 84 million unique TCR sequences. Of the roughly 430 genotyped donors, about 84% fell in the genetic ancestry cluster associated with self-reported Caucasian donors. The study aimed to test whether cataloging public T cell receptors could reveal signatures of past pathogen exposure. The study profiled the T cell repertoires of approximately 700 subjects by immunosequencing and related them to cytomegalovirus serostatus. Along with the approximately 670-subject first cohort, a separate validation cohort of over 90 different subjects was used. High-throughput TCR immunosequencing, statistical association of individual TCRs with disease status, and machine learning were combined to predict cytomegalovirus infection status. A later analysis re-examined previously published TCR beta repertoires from more than 550 donors and added high-resolution HLA genotyping to investigate patterns of TCR occurrence. In the later analysis, no new phenotypic data were used to find candidate immune exposures; instead, reliance was placed on TCR beta sequences and their occurrence across donors. To decide whether each TCR beta V gene segment behaved as functional or pseudogenic, an earlier analysis of several hundred of the donors relied on high-throughput TCR beta sequencing. Alongside the repertoire data, information on donor age, sex, ethnicity and CMV serostatus was compiled. In a later genetic analysis, genome-wide SNP genotypes for about 65% of the roughly 670 donors were used, and that subset was treated as a discovery cohort. Every discovery cohort repertoire had been produced on one sequencing platform. HLA typing covered class I and class II loci at four-digit resolution. Typing coverage differed by locus: A, B, C, DRB1 and DQB1 were typed in roughly 620-630 donors, DQA1 in 522, DPA1 in approximately 600, and DPB1 in just under 490. Five DR-DQ haplotypes were handled as single units for association and clustering because linkage in the cohort was strong. Among roughly 370 genotyped donors of the cohort, an average of around 240,000 unique TCR beta nucleotide sequences were sequenced per donor, roughly a sixth of them non-productive.

Libraries were made using the immunoSEQ multiplex PCR assay. The multiplex PCR relied on a mix of 60 forward primers for TCR Vbeta segments and 13 reverse primers for TCR Jbeta segments. The CDR3 region of rearranged TCR beta genes was amplified from genomic DNA by a multiplex PCR assay. Amplified TCR beta libraries were sequenced as 87-base-pair reads on the Illumina HiSeq System. On the study's bioinformatics: In a later analysis, roughly 80 million unique TCR beta chains were counted across the roughly 670 repertoires, and about 10 million of these chains were shared by at least two donors. Raw reads were error-corrected and collapsed into unique sequences by a nearest-neighbor algorithm in which closely related sequences were merged to remove PCR and sequencing errors. V, D and J gene segments were assigned by aligning CDR3 sequences to IMGT reference sequences. For a sequence to be retained, a match of at least six nucleotides was required to both a V gene segment and a J gene segment. A rearrangement was called productive if the CDR3 had no stop codons and remained in frame with V and J, and every other rearrangement was called non-productive. Following IMGT convention, CDR3 was defined as the stretch from the second conserved V-encoded cysteine up to the conserved J-encoded phenylalanine. Sequences without an unambiguous match to a single V gene segment were excluded from the earlier analysis of about 640 of the donors. In an earlier analysis of several hundred of the donors, V segments were called functional above 56.7% productive rearrangements and were called segregating when the between-donor standard deviation exceeded 5%. A statistical classification framework was built for diagnosing cytomegalovirus status from the catalog of TCR beta chain sequences. A later analysis assigned V and J genes by comparing TCR nucleotide sequences with IMGT/GENE-DB human TR gene sequences. A later analysis assigned CDR3 sequences and most-parsimonious VDJ recombination scenarios with the TCRdist pipeline. In a later analysis, every TCR beta chain was defined by the combination of its CDR3 amino acid sequence and its V-gene family, and reads without a unique V-gene family were dropped. To address suspected cross-contamination and a sequencing artifact, a later analysis removed 550 to 750 highly shared, low-generation-probability nucleotide sequences. In a later analysis, a clonal expansion index for each public chain was calculated from normalized within-repertoire ranks of inferred template counts. In a later analysis, generation probabilities were computed using a VDJ recombination model fitted to out-of-frame rearrangements, and the results were checked against IGoR. Hypergeometric tests were used in a later analysis to score TCR-TCR, TCR-HLA and TCR-CMV co-occurrence, with a repertoire-size bias correction applied to the TCR pairs. To estimate false discovery rates, a later analysis permuted the HLA or CMV assignments 20 times. A later analysis grouped co-occurring TCRs with DBSCAN, adding TCRdist sequence similarity when clustering within HLA-allele-positive subsets. Repertoires with fewer than 30,000 or more than 120,000 public chains were left out of co-occurrence clustering, as were five repertoires with anomalous nucleotide sharing. TCRdb limited this immuneACCESS table to in-frame rearrangements with V and J called. A share of clones is missing; checked studies link under half to unresolved V genes, and the rest is unexplained. That table furnishes V, J and clone size, whereas the DNA furnished D and trimming. The sample contains approximately 190,000 clones, 87% of them found a single time. The ten largest clonotypes hold about 1.2% of the sample.

The cohort consisted of 650 to 700 healthy bone marrow donors. All cohort members were sampled while nominally healthy, although unrecorded immune exposures were likely present. The donor tested CMV seronegative and was one of the 352 seronegative cohort members. A peripheral blood sample was provided by each donor, and peripheral blood mononuclear cells were used for TCR beta sequencing. The Qiagen DNeasy Blood Extraction Kit was used to extract genomic DNA from the blood cell samples. From the germline V gene (reference sequence), CDR1 is MNHNY and CDR2 is SVGAGI. The CDR3 numbers 13 residues from cysteine through phenylalanine. Here the CDR3 DNA is all that survives: 39 bases in frame from base 1. V sheds 5 bases and J sheds 7 bases, leaving 14 bases between their ends. The investigation overall reported the following: When HLA alleles, especially DR and DQ, strongly co-occurred, attributing TCR associations to individual alleles was difficult. In a later analysis, HLA-associated TCR beta chains showed more clonal expansion and lower generation probabilities than non-associated chains that were equally common. According to a later genetic analysis, donors in an Asian-associated ancestry cluster had fewer N-insertions in productive TCRs than the roughly 660-donor mean. Correlated functional status among segregating V segments might reflect linkage disequilibrium, but an unknown experimental factor could not be ruled out. Roughly 17 rarely observed V segments, including chromosome 9 orphons, were excluded from the earlier analysis of about 500 of the donors because counts were too low. Because HLA typing was unavailable for some donors at each locus, only the typed subset was used in association tests. Cytomegalovirus status was reported to be diagnosed by the classifier with high specificity and sensitivity in both the original and validation cohorts. Several of the top co-occurrence clusters appeared to be linked to parvovirus B19, influenza, CMV and Epstein-Barr virus, according to a later analysis. The cohort was sequenced for TCR beta chains only, and without alpha or paired-chain data the features that could be detected were limited. In an earlier analysis of around 500 of the donors, most TCR beta V segments appeared in productive rearrangements about 87% or about 30% of the time, broadly matching IMGT annotations. A few of the identified cytomegalovirus-associated TCR beta chains were confirmed in vitro to be specific for cytomegalovirus antigens. The authors suggested that the approach could potentially be extended to other disease states and immunological phenotypes. A total of about 180 TCR beta chains were listed by the study as associated with cytomegalovirus. An association between a missense DCLRE1C variant and V-gene and J-gene trimming of TCR beta chains was found in a later genetic analysis and replicated in an independent cohort. In a later analysis, the rate of TCR association differed among HLA loci, with DRB1 alleles having the most associated TCRs and HLA-C alleles having the fewest. Most TCR sequences were seen in very few donors, while some public TCRs were found in many individuals. The only immune exposure information available for the cohort was CMV serostatus. The sequencing pipeline was judged likely to have produced a cluster of highly shared sequence variants as a technical artifact. In a later analysis, some 18,000 TCR beta sequences were associated with specific HLA alleles at a false discovery rate of 0.05. The 87-base-pair reads could not distinguish some IMGT-functional V segments, including TRBV6-2 and TRBV6-3, so those segments were excluded. Most CMV-associated TCR beta chains appeared to be HLA-restricted in a later analysis, and the HLA associations seemed to be driven largely by CMV exposure. Roughly uniform sequencing depth across donors was assumed in presence/absence analyses, although this assumption may not hold. A further reported finding was that TCR beta sequences accurately predicted the HLA-A and HLA-B alleles for most subjects in the first cohort.

This clonotype originated in a man younger than 40 in good health and CMV-seronegative. Sequencing was performed on PBMCs. Here the chain combines TRBV6-6 and TRBJ1-1; the D gene identity is not certain. The CDR3 sequence is CASSISERGEAFF. The nucleotide sequence is given as TGTGCCAGCAGTATTTCTGAACGAGGTGAAGCTTTCTTT.